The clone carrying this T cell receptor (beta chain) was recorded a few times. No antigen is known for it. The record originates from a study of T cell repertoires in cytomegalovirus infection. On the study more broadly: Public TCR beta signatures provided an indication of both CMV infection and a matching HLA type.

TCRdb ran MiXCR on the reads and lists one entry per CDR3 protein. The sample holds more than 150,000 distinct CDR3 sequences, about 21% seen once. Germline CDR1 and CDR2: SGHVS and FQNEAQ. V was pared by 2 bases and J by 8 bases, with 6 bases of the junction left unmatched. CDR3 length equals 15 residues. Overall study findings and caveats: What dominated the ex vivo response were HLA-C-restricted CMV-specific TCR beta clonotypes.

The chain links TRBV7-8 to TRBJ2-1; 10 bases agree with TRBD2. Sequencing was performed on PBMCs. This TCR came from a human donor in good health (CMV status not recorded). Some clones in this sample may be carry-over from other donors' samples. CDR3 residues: CASSLLTSGIHEQFF. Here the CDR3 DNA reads TGTGCCAGCAGCTTACTAACTAGCGGGATTCATGAGCAGTTCTTC.